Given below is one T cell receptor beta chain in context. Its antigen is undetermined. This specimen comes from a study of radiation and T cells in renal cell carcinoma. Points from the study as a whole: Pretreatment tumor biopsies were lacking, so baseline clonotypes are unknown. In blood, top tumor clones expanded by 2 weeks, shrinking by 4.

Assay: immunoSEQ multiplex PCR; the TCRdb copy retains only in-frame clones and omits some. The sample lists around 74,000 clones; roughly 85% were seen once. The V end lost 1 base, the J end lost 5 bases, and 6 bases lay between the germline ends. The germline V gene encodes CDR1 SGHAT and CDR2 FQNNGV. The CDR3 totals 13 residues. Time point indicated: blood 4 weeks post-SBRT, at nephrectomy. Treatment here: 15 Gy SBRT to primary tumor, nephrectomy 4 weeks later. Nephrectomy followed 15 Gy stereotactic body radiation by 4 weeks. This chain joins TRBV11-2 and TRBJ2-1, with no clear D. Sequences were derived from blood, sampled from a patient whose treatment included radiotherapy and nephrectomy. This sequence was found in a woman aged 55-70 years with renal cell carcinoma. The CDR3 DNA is TGTGCCAGCAGCTTAGGGCCTAACAATGAGCAGTTCTTC. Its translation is CASSLGPNNEQFF. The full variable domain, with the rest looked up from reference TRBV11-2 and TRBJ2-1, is EAGVAQSPRYKIIEKRQSVAFWCNPISGHATLYWYQQILGQGPKLLIQFQNNGVVDDSQLPKDRFSAERLKGVDSTLKIQPAKLEDSAVYLCASSLGPNNEQFFGPGTRLTVL.